Relative to its sample, the clone carrying this T cell receptor delta chain is medium-sized. Its antigen is unknown. Trimming removed 0 bases from V and 7 bases from J, with 9 bases in between. This CDR3 has 15 amino acids. The germline V gene has CDR1 GEAIGNYY and CDR2 EKD. With CATT, TCRdb re-called clones from the multiplex PCR reads. The table lists 70,000 to 95,000 delta-chain clones, 1.4% of them singletons, with under 9.5% in the top ten. Gammadelta T cells were flow-sorted from PBMC into Vgamma9/Vdelta2+ and Vdelta2-negative populations for bulk analysis. This record comes from a study of γδ T cells in repeated Plasmodium falciparum infection. Study findings and constraints: Over time and infection, Vgamma9/Vdelta2+ repertoires remained highly stable and polyclonal.

The sequenced sample was gamma-delta T cells from blood. V and J are TRDV2 and TRDJ3, with D possibly being TRDD3 (6 bases). This receptor was taken from a pool of human donors (malaria-infected and uninfected, not separated). CDR3 region: CACDTGGYDTRQMFF. CDR3 nucleotide sequence: TGTGCCTGTGACACCGGAGGATACGACACCCGACAGATGTTTTTC.